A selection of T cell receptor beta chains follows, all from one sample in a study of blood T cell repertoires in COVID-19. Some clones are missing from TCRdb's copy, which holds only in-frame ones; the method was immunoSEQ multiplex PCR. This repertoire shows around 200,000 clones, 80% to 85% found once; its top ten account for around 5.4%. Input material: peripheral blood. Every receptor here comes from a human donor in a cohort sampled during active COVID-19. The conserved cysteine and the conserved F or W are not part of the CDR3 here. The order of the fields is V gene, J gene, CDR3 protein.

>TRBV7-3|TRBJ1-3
ASSLTGVSGNTIY
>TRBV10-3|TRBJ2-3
AINGRGTTDTQY
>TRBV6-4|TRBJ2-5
ASSDSYGETQY
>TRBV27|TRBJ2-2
ASSNDRTQTGELF
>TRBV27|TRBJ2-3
ASADRGLADTQY
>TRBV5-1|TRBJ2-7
ASSPRGISSYEQY
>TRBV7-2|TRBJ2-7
ASSLDQGIGYEQY
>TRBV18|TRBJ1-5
ASSPPGGNQPQH
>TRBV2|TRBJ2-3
ASSVGTGTTDTQY
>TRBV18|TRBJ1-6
ASSPRDRDSPLH
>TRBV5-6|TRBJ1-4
ASSRLGRLGTVNEKLF
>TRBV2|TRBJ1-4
ASNRVGVEKLF
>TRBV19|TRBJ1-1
ASSPEDRNTEAF
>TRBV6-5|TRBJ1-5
ASRGTALILQPQH
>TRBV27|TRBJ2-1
ASSSTARIYNEQF
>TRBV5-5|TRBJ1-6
ASSWVGRENSPLH
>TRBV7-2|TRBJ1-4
ASSHVGGGVSNEKLF
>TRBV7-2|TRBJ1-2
ASSLDGGVGGYT
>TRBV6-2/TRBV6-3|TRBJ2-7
ASSSRLAGASEQY
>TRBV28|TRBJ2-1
ASESTSFYNEQF
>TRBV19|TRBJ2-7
ASSRDRERGEQY
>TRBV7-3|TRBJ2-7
ASSLNRGYEQY
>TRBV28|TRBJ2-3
ASSLREWAPHTDTQY
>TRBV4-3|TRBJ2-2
ASSQDLETPNTGELF
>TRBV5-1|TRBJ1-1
ASSLVSRVQRTEAF
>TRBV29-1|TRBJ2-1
SVRVLAGPYNEQF
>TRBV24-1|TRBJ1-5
ATSDSNLRPQH
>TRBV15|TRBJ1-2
ATSRGLAGDGYT
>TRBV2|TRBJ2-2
ASSETGSGELF
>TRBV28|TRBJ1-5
ASSLFQGAGNQPQH
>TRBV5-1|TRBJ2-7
ASRGDRLGYEQY
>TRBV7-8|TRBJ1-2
ASSNSVRDRGYGYT
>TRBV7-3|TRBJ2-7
ASSLTSGGVYEQY
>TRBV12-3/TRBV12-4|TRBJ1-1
ASSLELRTEAF
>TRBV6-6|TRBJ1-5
ASSRQGARNQPQH
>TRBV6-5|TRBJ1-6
ASSYETGDSPLH
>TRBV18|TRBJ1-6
ASSQGQDNSPLH
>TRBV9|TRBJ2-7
ASSAGVAEPYEQY
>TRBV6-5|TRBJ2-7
ASIPGLAGENEQY
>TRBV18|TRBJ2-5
ASSPRQGLIETQY
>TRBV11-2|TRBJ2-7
ASSLDFTAYEQY
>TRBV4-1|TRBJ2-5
ASTSGLEETQY
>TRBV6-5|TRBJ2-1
ASSYSPGQGTDEQF
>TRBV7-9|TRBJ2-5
ASSRLAAETQY
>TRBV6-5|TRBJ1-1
ASSPWGQPNTEAF
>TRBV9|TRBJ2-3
ASSVEGLASTDTQY
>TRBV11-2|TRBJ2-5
ASSLRPGGWGQETQY
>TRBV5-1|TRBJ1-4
ASSFSRGLSPTNEKLF
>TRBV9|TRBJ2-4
ASSVEGANIQY
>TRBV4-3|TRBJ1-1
ASSQLTPRGGARVTEAF
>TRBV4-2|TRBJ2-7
ASSIGTSGTSYEQY
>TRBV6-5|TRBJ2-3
ASSYSGGTDTQY
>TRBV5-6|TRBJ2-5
ASRPTSGRAGETQY
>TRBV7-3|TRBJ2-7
ASSSNYGDEQY
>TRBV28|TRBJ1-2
ASSLVDRMTYGYT
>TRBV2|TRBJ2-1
ASSESGLAGGPSYNEQF
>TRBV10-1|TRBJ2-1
ASKEALSSYNEQF
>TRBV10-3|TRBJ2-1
AISKGGVRSYNEQF
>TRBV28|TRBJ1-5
ASSPDRGQPQH
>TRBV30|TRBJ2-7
ASSGTLYEQY